Listed below are T cell receptor beta chains from one sample, sequenced in a study of CD8+CD57+ T cells in acquired aplastic anemia. TCRdb reanalysed the reads using MiXCR and keeps one entry per CDR3 protein. In the table there are 120,000 or so distinct CDR3 sequences, approximately 50% of which are singletons. Material: sorted CD4+, CD8+, or CD8+CD57+ T cells (not recorded which) from PBMCs. The receptors stem from a human donor with aplastic anemia. The CDR3 runs from the conserved cysteine through the conserved F or W. D genes are given only for firm matches. Only part of the rows carry a size: once, few, many, or a class if the clone is expanded.

size: -; J: TRBJ2-7; V: TRBV7-9; D: -; DNA: TGTGCCAGCAGCTTAGGCGGGCGAAAGGCCTACGAGCAGTACTTC; CDR3: CASSLGGRKAYEQYF
size: once; J: TRBJ1-1; V: TRBV19; D: -; DNA: TGTGCCAGTAGTATACTAGACCCGAACACTGAAGCTTTCTTT; CDR3: CASSILDPNTEAFF
size: few; J: TRBJ2-3; V: TRBV28; D: -; DNA: TGTGCCAGCAGTTTTTACGGCGGGGTTGGGACAGATACGCAGTATTTT; CDR3: CASSFYGGVGTDTQYF
size: few; J: TRBJ2-5; V: TRBV27; D: -; DNA: TGTGCCAGCAGTTTATCCCAAACTGTAAATGGGGGGATTGGGGAGACCCAGTACTTC; CDR3: CASSLSQTVNGGIGETQYF
size: few; J: TRBJ2-2; V: TRBV10-3; D: -; DNA: TGTGCCATCAGTGATGGAGATACCACCGGGGAGCTGTTTTTT; CDR3: CAISDGDTTGELFF
size: -; J: TRBJ2-3; V: TRBV5-5; D: -; DNA: TGTGCCAGCAGCTTGTTAGCGGCCACAGATACGCAGTATTTT; CDR3: CASSLLAATDTQYF
size: -; J: TRBJ1-5; V: TRBV24-1; D: TRBD1; DNA: TGTGCCACCAGTGATTTGGGACAGGGTGATCAGCCCCAGCATTTT; CDR3: CATSDLGQGDQPQHF
size: -; J: TRBJ2-5; V: TRBV29-1; D: -; DNA: TGCAGCGTTTCCGACGTCGAGACCCAGTACTTC; CDR3: CSVSDVETQYF
size: many; J: TRBJ2-7; V: TRBV7-9; D: TRBD2; DNA: TGTGCCAGCAGCAGGGGAGAGCGGGATTACGAGCAGTACTTC; CDR3: CASSRGERDYEQYF
size: -; J: TRBJ2-5; V: TRBV24-1; D: -; DNA: TGTGCCACCAGTGATTCCCTGACAGGGAGGCAAGAGACCCAGTACTTC; CDR3: CATSDSLTGRQETQYF
size: -; J: TRBJ2-1; V: TRBV24-1; D: TRBD2; DNA: TGTGCCACCAGTGCTGGTAGCGGGAGCAGTGGGCAGTTCTTC; CDR3: CATSAGSGSSGQFF
size: -; J: TRBJ2-5; V: TRBV19; D: -; DNA: TGTGCCAGTAGTATAGACGAGAGGGAGACCCAGTACTTC; CDR3: CASSIDERETQYF
size: once; J: TRBJ2-1; V: TRBV10-3; D: TRBD2; DNA: TGTGCCATCAGGGTGACTAGCAGTAACAATGAGCAGTTCTTC; CDR3: CAIRVTSSNNEQFF
size: -; J: TRBJ1-6; V: TRBV5-1; D: TRBD1; DNA: TGCGCCAGCAGCTTTACAGGGGGTGTTTCACCCCTCCACTTT; CDR3: CASSFTGGVSPLHF
size: once; J: TRBJ2-5; V: TRBV15; D: -; DNA: TGTGCCACCAGCAGATCATCCCAAGAGACCCAGTACTTC; CDR3: CATSRSSQETQYF
size: -; J: TRBJ1-1; V: TRBV10-3; D: -; DNA: TGTGCCGCCAAACAGAACAACGAGAACACTGAAGCTTTCTTT; CDR3: CAAKQNNENTEAFF
size: -; J: TRBJ2-7; V: TRBV7-2; D: -; DNA: TGTGCCAGCACCTTACCAGGGTTCGAGCAGTACTTC; CDR3: CASTLPGFEQYF
size: many; J: TRBJ2-1; V: TRBV20-1; D: TRBD2; DNA: TGCAGTGCTAGAGATCTAGCGGGATCCCGCCATGAGCAGTTCTTC; CDR3: CSARDLAGSRHEQFF
size: many; J: TRBJ1-5; V: TRBV20-1; D: -; DNA: TGCAGTGCTAGAGGGAACCCTAGCAATCAGCCCCAGCATTTT; CDR3: CSARGNPSNQPQHF
size: few; J: TRBJ1-1; V: TRBV2; D: -; DNA: TGTGCCAGCAGTGTAGGGACTGAAGCTTTCTTT; CDR3: CASSVGTEAFF
size: -; J: TRBJ1-4; V: TRBV15; D: -; DNA: TGTGCCACCAGCAGGAGAATGGTAGAAAAACTGTTTTTT; CDR3: CATSRRMVEKLFF
size: -; J: TRBJ1-2; V: TRBV2; D: -; DNA: TGTGCCAGCAATGGGGGGTATAACCACACCTTC; CDR3: CASNGGYNHTF
size: -; J: TRBJ1-1; V: TRBV18; D: -; DNA: TGTGCCAGCTCACGGGATATGACAGGGAACACTGAAGCTTTCTTT; CDR3: CASSRDMTGNTEAFF
size: few; J: TRBJ1-6; V: TRBV20-1; D: -; DNA: TGCAGTGCGCGGACCGGGGGAGACTCACCCCTCCACTTT; CDR3: CSARTGGDSPLHF
size: -; J: TRBJ2-7; V: TRBV9; D: -; DNA: TGTGCCAGCAGCGGGAACGGAGACGAGCAGTACTTC; CDR3: CASSGNGDEQYF
size: -; J: TRBJ2-7; V: TRBV6-2/TRBV6-3; D: -; DNA: TGTGCCAGCAGTTACCCCACGGAAATAAACTACGAGCAGTACTTC; CDR3: CASSYPTEINYEQYF
size: -; J: TRBJ2-5; V: TRBV12-3/TRBV12-4; D: -; DNA: TGTGCCAGCAGTCCCCGGGGATTCGAAGTGACCCAGTACTTC; CDR3: CASSPRGFEVTQYF
size: -; J: TRBJ1-3; V: TRBV10-2; D: TRBD1; DNA: TGCGCCAGCAGTGACCCACAGGGGCGAATCGGAAACACCATATATTTT; CDR3: CASSDPQGRIGNTIYF
size: many; J: TRBJ1-3; V: TRBV9; D: TRBD1; DNA: TGTGCCAGCAGCGAGAGAGGGACAGCCTTCATCTCTGGAAACACCATATATTTT; CDR3: CASSERGTAFISGNTIYF
size: many; J: TRBJ2-7; V: TRBV12-3/TRBV12-4; D: TRBD1; DNA: TGTGCCAGCAGTTTAATGGGGACAGGGGCCTACGAGCAGTACTTC; CDR3: CASSLMGTGAYEQYF
size: -; J: TRBJ2-7; V: TRBV20-1; D: TRBD2; DNA: TGCAGTGCCCTTGGACTAGCGGGGGGCCGGGACGAGCAGTACTTC; CDR3: CSALGLAGGRDEQYF
size: -; J: TRBJ2-7; V: TRBV19; D: -; DNA: TGTGCCAGTAGAGAGAGGCAGGACGCGACCTACGAGCAGTACTTC; CDR3: CASRERQDATYEQYF
size: -; J: TRBJ2-7; V: TRBV20-1; D: TRBD1; DNA: TGCAGTGCTAGCGACAGGGGTTACGAGCAGTACTTC; CDR3: CSASDRGYEQYF
size: few; J: TRBJ2-3; V: TRBV20-1; D: -; DNA: TGCAGTGCTAGGAATAGCGTTACAGATACGCAGTATTTT; CDR3: CSARNSVTDTQYF
size: -; J: TRBJ2-5; V: TRBV10-3; D: -; DNA: TGTGCCATCAGTGAGAGACCAAAACAAGAGACCCAGTACTTC; CDR3: CAISERPKQETQYF
size: few; J: TRBJ2-1; V: TRBV7-6; D: TRBD2; DNA: TGTGCCAGCAGCCCTTTGGCCCCCGGGACTAGCGAGGATGAGCAGTTCTTC; CDR3: CASSPLAPGTSEDEQFF
size: -; J: TRBJ1-2; V: TRBV11-2; D: TRBD1; DNA: TGTGCCAGCAGCCCCCGACAGGGCAGGCCCAATGGCTATGGCTACACCTTC; CDR3: CASSPRQGRPNGYGYTF
size: -; J: TRBJ1-2; V: TRBV25-1; D: -; DNA: TGTGCCAGCAGTGAAGGAGGGCTAACTGGCTACACCTTC; CDR3: CASSEGGLTGYTF
size: once; J: TRBJ2-7; V: TRBV15; D: -; DNA: TGTGCCACCAGCGCCCCGCCCATGGGTCAACCGGTCGAGCAGTACTTC; CDR3: CATSAPPMGQPVEQYF
size: -; J: TRBJ2-7; V: TRBV29-1; D: -; DNA: TGCAGCGTTCGAGGATCCAGGGGTACCTACGAGCAGTACTTC; CDR3: CSVRGSRGTYEQYF
size: few; J: TRBJ2-7; V: TRBV29-1; D: -; DNA: TGCAGCGTTACAATCTCCTACGAGCAGTACTTC; CDR3: CSVTISYEQYF
size: -; J: TRBJ1-2; V: TRBV7-9; D: -; DNA: TGTGCCAGCAGCCGGACACCCTATGGCTACACCTTC; CDR3: CASSRTPYGYTF
size: -; J: TRBJ2-7; V: TRBV7-9; D: TRBD2; DNA: TGCGCCAGCAGCCCAGGGACTAAATACGAGCAGTACTTC; CDR3: CASSPGTKYEQYF